In this sample, the clone carrying this T cell receptor (beta chain) turned up many times. What it binds is unknown. This sample is part of a study of molecular identifiers for immune sequencing clone quantification. Previously described methods and listed TCR primers were employed for the bulk TCR libraries. MiXCR was run by TCRdb on the PCR reads, yielding one entry per CDR3 protein. The sample records around 460,000 distinct CDR3 sequences, about 20% being singletons. Whole-study findings and limits: Jurkat TCR RNA spiked in from one cell (amid 960,000 or so naive cells) was reportedly detectable. Barcode collisions between identical TCR molecules could shrink estimates of highly expanded clone sizes.

The CDR3 is made up of 16 amino acids. V trimming: 1 base; J trimming: 5 bases; junction bases outside the gene matches: 5. CDR1 is SQVTM and CDR2 is ANQGSEA in the germline V gene. The gene calls are TRBV29-1 and TRBJ2-1; 13 bases line up with TRBD2. This receptor was identified in a human donor in good health. Some libraries in this study had Jurkat cell RNA spiked in. Sequenced material: naive CD8+ T cells from blood, with Jurkat cell RNA spiked in. The subset was: FACS-sorted CD8+CD4-CCR7+CD45RA+ naive T cells. The CDR3 loop reads CSVEGTSGSPDNEQFF. The CDR3 DNA reads as TGCAGCGTTGAAGGGACTAGCGGGAGTCCCGACAATGAGCAGTTCTTC.